This TCR beta chain was obtained from a study of blood T cell repertoires in COVID-19. Overall study context: Researchers got acute and convalescent COVID-19 samples from the United States, Italy and Spain. PBMCs, B-cell-depleted T cells, or T cells provided the cDNA or gDNA that made up the material.

The V end lost 3 bases, the J end lost 5 bases, and 13 bases lay between the germline ends. The CDR3 extends over 14 amino acids. CDR1 and CDR2 (germline): SGHDN, FVKESK. Source study methods: Reference gene primer amplification in the assay estimated nucleated cell counts. Only in-frame clones appear in the TCRdb table, and some are missing; sequencing was by immunoSEQ multiplex PCR. Clonal size and the V and J genes are those of that table, whereas D and trimming came from the DNA. The table has approximately 90,000 clones, less than 85% seen once. In its sample, this clone was seen once. This receptor was identified in a woman older than 75 with acute or convalescent COVID-19. This rearrangement joins TRBV14 to TRBJ1-1; the D is unclear. The specimen sequenced was peripheral blood. CDR3 in amino acids: CASSQFSKTTEAFF. The CDR3 nucleotides read TGTGCCAGCAGCCAGTTCTCCAAGACAACTGAAGCTTTCTTT.